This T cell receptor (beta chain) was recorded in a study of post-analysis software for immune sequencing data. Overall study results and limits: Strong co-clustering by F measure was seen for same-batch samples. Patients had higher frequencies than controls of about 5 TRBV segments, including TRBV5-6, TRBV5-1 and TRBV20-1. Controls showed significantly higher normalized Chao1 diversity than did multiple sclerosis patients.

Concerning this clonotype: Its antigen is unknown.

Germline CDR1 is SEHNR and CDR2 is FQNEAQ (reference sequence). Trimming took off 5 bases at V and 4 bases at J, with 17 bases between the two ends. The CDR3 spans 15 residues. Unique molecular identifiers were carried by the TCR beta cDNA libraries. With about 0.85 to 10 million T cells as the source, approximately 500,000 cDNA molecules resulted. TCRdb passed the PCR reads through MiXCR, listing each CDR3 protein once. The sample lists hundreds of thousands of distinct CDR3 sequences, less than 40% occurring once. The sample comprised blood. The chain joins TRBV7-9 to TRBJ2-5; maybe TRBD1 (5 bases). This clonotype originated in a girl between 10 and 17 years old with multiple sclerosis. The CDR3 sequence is CASSANGNRRETQYF. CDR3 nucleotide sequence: TGTGCCAGCAGCGCGAACGGTAACAGGAGAGAGACCCAGTACTTC.